Following are 9 T cell receptor beta chains from one sample sequenced in a study of T cell repertoires in cytomegalovirus infection. TCRdb called the reads again in MiXCR, with one record for every CDR3 protein. The sample contains 370,000 or so distinct CDR3 sequences, roughly 34% of which appear only once. These receptors have no identified antigens. The specimen comprised cultured PBMCs, sampled from culture after CMV antigen stimulation. Receptors were obtained from a human donor in good health (CMV status not recorded). Some clones in this sample may be carry-over from other donors' samples.

The V and J genes are TRBV10-3 and TRBJ2-7, with TRBD2 matching over 9 bases. The V gene's germline CDR1 is ENHRY and CDR2 SYGVKD. After removal of 3 bases from V and 3 bases from J, the junction contained 6 bases not matched to a gene. This CDR3 spans 15 amino acids. This chain's CDR3 is CAISDPAGGVYEQYV. The CDR3 DNA reads TGTGCCATCAGTGACCCAGCGGGAGGCGTCTACGAGCAGTACGTC.

The chain carries TRBV6-5 and TRBJ2-1; 13 bases fit TRBD2. J was trimmed by 12 bases and V by 5 bases; bases with no gene match: 7. The germline V gene has CDR1 MNHEY and CDR2 SVGAGI. The CDR3 has 14 residues. The DNA for the CDR3 is TGTGCCAGCAGTCCCGGACTAGCGGGAGCCGGGCAGTTCTTC. Translation: CASSPGLAGAGQFF.

The chain recombines TRBV19 with TRBJ1-4; 8 bases align to TRBD1. There are 21 residues in the CDR3. V gave up 6 bases and J gave up 5 bases; unmatched junction bases: 26. Germline lookup yields CDR1 LNHDA and CDR2 SQIVND (reference sequence). CDR3: CASRRGQGGTFIQGTNEKLFF. CDR3 DNA: TGTGCCAGTAGAAGAGGACAGGGAGGCACGTTCATACAAGGGACCAATGAAAAACTGTTTTTT.

The V and J genes are TRBV27 and TRBJ2-3; 9 bases match TRBD2. This CDR3 is built from 16 residues. V lost 5 bases to trimming and J lost 1 base; unmatched junction nucleotides: 7. Germline V gene sequence: CDR1 MNHEY, CDR2 SMNVEV (reference sequence). This CDR3 is CASSPTSGSRTDTQYF. The CDR3 DNA is TGTGCCAGCAGTCCCACTAGCGGGTCCCGCACAGATACGCAGTATTTT.

A few counts support this clonotype. V gene TRBV4-3 combines with J gene TRBJ2-3; 8 bases fit TRBD1. CDR1 is LGHNA, CDR2 YSLEER, per germline. After removal of 3 bases from V and 2 bases from J, the junction contained 4 bases not matched to a gene. There are 15 residues in the CDR3. The CDR3 coding sequence is TGCGCCAGCAGCCAGTCAGGGGGCCCCACAGATACGCAGTATTTT. Encoded protein: CASSQSGGPTDTQYF.

The table lists this clonotype with many counts. The chain carries TRBV7-2 and TRBJ2-1, with D possibly matching TRBD1 (7 bases). The CDR3 totals 14 residues. Germline assignment: CDR1 SGHTA and CDR2 FQGNSA. V shed 2 bases and J shed 8 bases, with 13 bases lying between them. CDR3 in amino acids: CASSLSRGVDEQFF. The CDR3 DNA reads as TGTGCCAGCAGCTTAAGCAGGGGGGTGGATGAGCAGTTCTTC.

V is TRBV6-1 and J is TRBJ2-2; 9 positions agree with TRBD2. Trimming took 6 bases from V and 6 from J; bases not matched to a gene: 5. This CDR3 is built from 14 residues. Looked up from germline, CDR1 is MNHNS and CDR2 is SASEGT. The CDR3 spells CASRGLAGSGELFF. CDR3 bases: TGTGCCAGCAGAGGGCTAGCGGGATCCGGGGAGCTGTTTTTT.

The V and J genes are TRBV29-1 and TRBJ2-1; no reliable D call. Trimming pared 2 bases from V and 3 bases from J, leaving 11 bases between. CDR1 is SQVTM and CDR2 is ANQGSEA in the germline V gene. CDR3 size: 14 residues. The CDR3 coding sequence is TGCAGCGTTGAACGAACAGAAATCTACAATGAGCAGTTCTTC. The encoded protein is CSVERTEIYNEQFF.

The DNA for the CDR3 is TGCGCCAGCAGCCAGGCTACAGGGACGTTAGACGGCGAGCAGTACTTC. Amino acid sequence: CASSQATGTLDGEQYF. This chain connects TRBV4-3 to TRBJ2-7, with D possibly matching TRBD1 (6 bases). The V gene's germline CDR1 is LGHNA and CDR2 YSLEER. CDR3 length equals 16 residues. Trimming stripped 3 bases from V and 6 bases from J, with 21 bases between.